This section outlines one T cell receptor beta chain sequence together with its context. At one of its ends the junction is not consistent with the germline gene, which may arise from a read error. Germline-derived CDR1 and CDR2 are SGHAT and FQDESV (reference sequence). This CDR3 region has 13 residues. This sample is part of a study of tumor and adjacent non-tumor tissue in lung cancer. Study context: On average, productive TCRbeta reads reached 4 million to 4.5 million per sample.

No cell sorting was done before RNA was extracted from the tissue. A modified ARM-PCR protocol with three rounds of nested PCR amplified TCRbeta. TCRdb ran MiXCR on the multiplex PCR reads and lists one entry per CDR3 protein. The sample contains tens of thousands of distinct CDR3 sequences, 72% of which appear only once. The sequencing sample was made of lung tumor tissue. The receptor's source is a woman aged 40 to 49 with non-small cell lung cancer. The rearrangement uses TRBV11-1 and TRBJ2-1, with TRBD2 as a possible D gene (6 bases). Here the CDR3 reads CASSLHGGWDQFF. The CDR3 DNA follows: TGCGCCAGCAGTTTACACGGGGGATGGGATCAGTTCTTC.